Given below is one T cell receptor beta chain in context. Antigen unknown. The data stem from a study of OX40 agonist ivuxolimab in advanced cancers. Study-wide results and caveats: Compared with CD4+, CD8+ T cells on average had more expanded clones. No determination was made of the antigen specificity of the expanded peripheral T cells.

V dropped 4 bases and J dropped 1; count of bases not matched to a gene: 6. This CDR3 is 16 amino acids long. Germline CDR1 and CDR2: SEHNR and FQNEAQ (reference sequence). Method: immunoSEQ multiplex PCR; TCRdb's copy keeps in-frame clones and lacks some. Of 40,000 or so clones listed, approximately 90% were seen once; the top ten hold 12%. Sequencing was performed on CD4+ or CD8+ T cells sorted from blood, taken in a trial of the OX40 agonist ivuxolimab. This TCR derives from an adult with an advanced solid tumor such as melanoma, head and neck, liver or kidney cancer. The chain has TRBV7-9 and TRBJ2-2; 7 nucleotides align to TRBD2. CDR3 loop: CASSSIAGLNTGELFF. CDR3 DNA sequence: TGTGCCAGCAGCTCTATAGCGGGCCTGAACACCGGGGAGCTGTTTTTT.